The 10 T cell receptor beta chains listed next were all sequenced from one sample in a study of cytomegalovirus exposure and HLA in healthy donors. PCR used 60 Vbeta primers and 13 Jbeta primers. Using immunoSEQ multiplex PCR, the repertoire was profiled, and TCRdb retains in-frame clones only, with some absent. The table lists 130,000 or so clones, approximately 8.7% of them singletons. The sample was PBMCs. Source of these receptors: a man aged 35 to 55 in good health and CMV-seronegative.

The J gene is TRBJ2-7, the V gene TRBV5-4; D gene unclear. The V end was cut by 3 bases, the J end by 1 base, with 11 bases between. CDR3 length: 14 residues. The germline CDR1 and CDR2 sequences are SGHNT and YYREEE (reference sequence). Here the CDR3 DNA reads TGTGCCAGCAGCTCTGCTCCGCGATCCTACGAGCAGTACTTC. This codes for CASSSAPRSYEQYF.

The chain joins TRBV5-1 to TRBJ1-1; 9 positions agree with TRBD1. Germline V gene sequence: CDR1 SGHRS, CDR2 YFSETQ. The V and J ends lost 3 bases and 3 bases, in that order; junction bases with no gene match: 0. This CDR3 has 13 residues. CDR3 DNA: TGCGCCAGCAGCTGGACAGGGGACACTGAAGCTTTCTTT. This codes for CASSWTGDTEAFF.

J is TRBJ1-2 and V is TRBV27; 8 positions agree with TRBD1. The CDR3 has 13 residues. With V trimmed by 3 bases and J by 7 bases, 4 bases remained unmatched. The germline V gene encodes CDR1 MNHEY and CDR2 SMNVEV (reference sequence). The CDR3 DNA reads as TGTGCCAGCAGTTTTGCGACAGGGGTTGGCTACACCTTC. This gives the protein CASSFATGVGYTF.

The rearrangement uses TRBV27 and TRBJ1-6; D unclear. The CDR3 is 13 amino acids. The V gene's germline CDR1 is MNHEY and CDR2 SMNVEV (reference sequence). V was pared by 8 bases and J by 3 bases, with 8 bases between. CDR3 nucleotides: TGTGCCAGCGGCCTTCACTATAATTCACCCCTCCACTTT. Translation: CASGLHYNSPLHF.

The J gene is TRBJ1-4, the V gene TRBV6-1; D is unresolved. V lost 3 bases, J lost 6 bases, and 8 bases lay in between. Looked up from germline, CDR1 is MNHNS and CDR2 is SASEGT. This CDR3 is 13 amino acids long. CDR3 bases: TGTGCCAGCAGTGACACCTACTATGAAAAACTGTTTTTT. Residues: CASSDTYYEKLFF.

This clone was observed a single time. V and J are TRBV5-1 and TRBJ2-5, with 9 bases that match TRBD1. There are 14 residues in the CDR3. Losses at the gene ends were 3 bases for V and 11 bases for J; bases not matched to a gene: 11. CDR1 and CDR2 (germline): SGHRS, YFSETQ. Here the CDR3 DNA reads TGCGCCAGCAGCTCTGGACGGGACAGGGCTTCGCAGTACTTC. Encoded protein: CASSSGRDRASQYF.

V usage is TRBV7-9 and J usage is TRBJ1-2, with unresolved D. The CDR3 is made up of 13 amino acids. V lost 1 base, J lost 4 bases, and 7 bases lay in between. Germline CDR1 reads SEHNR; CDR2 reads FQNEAQ (reference sequence). Written as DNA, the CDR3 is TGTGCCAGCAGCTTAGGTCCTTCCTATGGCTACACCTTC. Amino acids: CASSLGPSYGYTF.

This clone was observed a handful of times. The chain uses TRBV29-1 and TRBJ1-1; D not resolved. CDR3 length: 10 residues. Germline V gene data show CDR1 as SQVTM and CDR2 as ANQGSEA. The ends were cut back, 7 bases at V and 6 bases at J, with 9 bases in the middle. The CDR3 spells CSAGDSEAFF. The CDR3 DNA reads as TGCAGCGCCGGGGATTCTGAAGCTTTCTTT.

The CDR3 loop reads CASMLRGNLNTEAFF. CDR3 DNA: TGTGCCAGCATGCTGCGAGGCAACTTGAACACTGAAGCTTTCTTT. V and J are TRBV28 and TRBJ1-1; D unclear. From germline, CDR1 is MDHEN and CDR2 SYDVKM. This CDR3 spans 15 amino acids. V lost 7 bases and J 0 bases, leaving 15 bases between the germline ends.

This clone was picked up a small number of times. The V call is TRBV7-9, the J call TRBJ2-7, with 7 nucleotides matching TRBD1. CDR3 length: 14 amino acids. Germline assignment: CDR1 SEHNR and CDR2 FQNEAQ (reference sequence). Losses at the gene ends were 5 bases for V and 3 bases for J; bases not matched to a gene: 7. In DNA, the CDR3 is TGTGCCAGCAGCGTGGTTGGGACAGTCTACGAGCAGTACTTC. It codes for CASSVVGTVYEQYF.